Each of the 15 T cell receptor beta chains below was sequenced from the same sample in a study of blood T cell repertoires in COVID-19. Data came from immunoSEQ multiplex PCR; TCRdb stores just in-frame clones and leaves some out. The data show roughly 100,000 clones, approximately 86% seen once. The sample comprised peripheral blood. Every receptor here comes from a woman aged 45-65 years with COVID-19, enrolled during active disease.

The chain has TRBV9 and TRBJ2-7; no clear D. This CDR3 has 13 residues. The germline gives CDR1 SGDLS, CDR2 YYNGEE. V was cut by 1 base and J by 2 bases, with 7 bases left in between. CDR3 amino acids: CASSVNSAYEQYF. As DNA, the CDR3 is TGTGCCAGCAGCGTAAACAGTGCCTACGAGCAGTACTTC. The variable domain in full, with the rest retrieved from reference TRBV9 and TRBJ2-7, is DSGVTQTPKHLITATGQRVTLRCSPRSGDLSVYWYQQSLDQGLQFLIQYYNGEERAKGNILERFSAQQFPDLHSELNLSSLELGDSALYFCASSVNSAYEQYFGPGTRLTVT.

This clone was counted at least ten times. In DNA, the CDR3 is TGTGCCTGGAGTGTCCACCTAAACTATGGCTACACCTTC. Residues: CAWSVHLNYGYTF. This sequence joins TRBV30 and TRBJ1-2, with no clear D. V lost 0 bases and J lost 2, with 7 bases in between. Germline CDR1 and CDR2: GTSNPN and SVGIG (reference sequence). This CDR3 spans 13 amino acids.

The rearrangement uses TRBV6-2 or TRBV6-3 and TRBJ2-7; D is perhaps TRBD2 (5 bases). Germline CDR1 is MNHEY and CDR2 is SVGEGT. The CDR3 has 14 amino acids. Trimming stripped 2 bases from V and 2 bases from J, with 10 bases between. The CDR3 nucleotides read TGTGCCAGCAGTTACGGCGGGCCAACCTACGAGCAGTACTTC. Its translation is CASSYGGPTYEQYF.

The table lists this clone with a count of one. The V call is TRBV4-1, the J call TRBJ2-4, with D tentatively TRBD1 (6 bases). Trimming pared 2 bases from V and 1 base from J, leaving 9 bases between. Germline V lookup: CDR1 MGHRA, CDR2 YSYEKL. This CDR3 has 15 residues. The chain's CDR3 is CASSQLGAAKNIQYF. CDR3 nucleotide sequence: TGCGCCAGCAGCCAACTGGGGGCGGCCAAAAACATTCAGTACTTC.

The CDR3 coding sequence is TGCGCCAGCAGTGACAGTATCAATCAGCCCCAGCATTTT. Protein: CASSDSINQPQHF. V usage is TRBV10-1 and J usage is TRBJ1-5, with D unresolved. The length of the CDR3 is 13 residues. Germline values: CDR1 WNHNN, CDR2 SYGVQD (reference sequence). Trimming removed 3 bases at V and 3 bases at J, with 6 bases between.

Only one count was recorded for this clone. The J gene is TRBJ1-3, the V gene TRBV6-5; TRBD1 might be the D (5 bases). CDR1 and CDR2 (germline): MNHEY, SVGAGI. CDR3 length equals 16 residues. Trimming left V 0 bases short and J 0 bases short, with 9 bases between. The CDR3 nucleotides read TGTGCCAGCAGTTACTCCGGGGGGGGCTCTGGAAACACCATATATTTT. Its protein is CASSYSGGGSGNTIYF.

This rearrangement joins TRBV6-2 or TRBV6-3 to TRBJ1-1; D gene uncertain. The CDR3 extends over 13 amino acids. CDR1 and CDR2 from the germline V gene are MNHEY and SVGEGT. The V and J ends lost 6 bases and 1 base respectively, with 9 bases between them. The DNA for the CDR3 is TGTGCCAGCAGCCACGCAGGGAACACTGAAGCTTTCTTT. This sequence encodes CASSHAGNTEAFF.

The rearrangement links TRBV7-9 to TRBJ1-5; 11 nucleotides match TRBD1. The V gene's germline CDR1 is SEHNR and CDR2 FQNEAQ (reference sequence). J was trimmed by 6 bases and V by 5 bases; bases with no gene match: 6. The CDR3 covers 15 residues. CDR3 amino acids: CASSPGTGGRQPQHF. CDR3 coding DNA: TGTGCCAGCAGCCCAGGGACAGGGGGACGTCAGCCCCAGCATTTT.

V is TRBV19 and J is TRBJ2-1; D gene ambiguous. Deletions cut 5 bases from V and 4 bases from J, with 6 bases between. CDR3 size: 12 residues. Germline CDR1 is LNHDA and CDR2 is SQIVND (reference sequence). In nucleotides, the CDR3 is TGTGCCAGTAGTCCCAGTTACAATGAGCAGTTCTTC. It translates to CASSPSYNEQFF.

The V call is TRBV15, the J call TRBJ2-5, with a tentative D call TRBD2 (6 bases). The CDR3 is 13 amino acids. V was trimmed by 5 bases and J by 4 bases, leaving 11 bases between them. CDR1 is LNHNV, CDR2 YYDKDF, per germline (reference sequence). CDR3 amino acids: CATSRGRLETQYF. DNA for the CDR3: TGTGCCACCAGCCGTGGGAGGTTAGAGACCCAGTACTTC.

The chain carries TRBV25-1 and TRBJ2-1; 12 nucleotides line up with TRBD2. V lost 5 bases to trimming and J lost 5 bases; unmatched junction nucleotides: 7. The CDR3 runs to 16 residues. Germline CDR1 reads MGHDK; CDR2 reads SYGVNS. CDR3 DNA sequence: TGTGCCAGCAGTTACGGGAGACTAGCGGGGGACAATGAGCAGTTCTTC. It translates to CASSYGRLAGDNEQFF.

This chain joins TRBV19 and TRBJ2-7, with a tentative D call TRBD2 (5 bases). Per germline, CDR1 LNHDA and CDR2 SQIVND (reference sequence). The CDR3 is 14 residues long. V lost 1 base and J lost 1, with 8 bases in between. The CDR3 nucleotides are TGTGCCAGTAGTATAGCTGGGGAGTCCTACGAGCAGTACTTC. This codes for CASSIAGESYEQYF.

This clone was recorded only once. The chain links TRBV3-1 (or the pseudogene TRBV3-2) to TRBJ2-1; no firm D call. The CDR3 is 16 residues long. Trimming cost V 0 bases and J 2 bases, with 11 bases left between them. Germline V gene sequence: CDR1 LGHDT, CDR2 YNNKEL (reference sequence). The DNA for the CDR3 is TGTGCCAGCAGCCAAGAGTCAGGATTCCCCTACAATGAGCAGTTCTTC. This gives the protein CASSQESGFPYNEQFF.

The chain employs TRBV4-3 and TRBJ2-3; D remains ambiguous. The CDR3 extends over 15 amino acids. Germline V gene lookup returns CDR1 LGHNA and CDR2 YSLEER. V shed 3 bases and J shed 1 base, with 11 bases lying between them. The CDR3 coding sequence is TGCGCCAGCAGCCAGGTAGCCACGGGCACAGATACGCAGTATTTT. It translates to CASSQVATGTDTQYF.

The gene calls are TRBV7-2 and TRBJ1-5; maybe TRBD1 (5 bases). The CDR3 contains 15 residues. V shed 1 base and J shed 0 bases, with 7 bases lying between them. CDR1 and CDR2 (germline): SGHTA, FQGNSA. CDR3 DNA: TGTGCCAGCAGCTTAGAGGGGTATAGCAATCAGCCCCAGCATTTT. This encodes CASSLEGYSNQPQHF.